This TCR beta chain came from a study of T cell responses to AZD1222 COVID-19 vaccine. Points from the study as a whole: AZD1222 recipients seropositive at baseline numbered only 5 to 7. Spike as a whole was targeted by vaccine-associated CD4 TCRs, dominant at 160-218 and 743-854. Spike-specific TCR repertoires showed rising breadth and depth after two AZD1222 doses. The donor cohort was predominantly white British with a female majority, and clonal diversity may have been underestimated.

A note on this clone: The antigen remains undetermined.

The ends were cut back, 0 bases at V and 2 bases at J, with 8 bases in the middle. CDR3 length equals 14 residues. Germline V CDR1 and CDR2: LGHNA, YSLEER. Assay used: immunoSEQ multiplex PCR; TCRdb lists only in-frame clones, some missing. In the table there are 70,000 to 85,000 clones, about nine tenths of which are singletons. This specimen was peripheral blood, taken on day 0 of AZD1222 vaccination. The chain uses TRBV4-3 and TRBJ2-7; possibly TRBD2 for D (5 bases). This clonotype originated in an adult in good health. The CDR3 protein is CASSQETGTYEQYF. The DNA of the CDR3 is TGCGCCAGCAGCCAAGAGACCGGGACCTACGAGCAGTACTTC.